A single sample is the source of the 27 T cell receptor beta chains below, sequenced in a study of cytotoxic CD8 clonotypes in ibrutinib-treated CLL. Clones were sequenced by immunoSEQ multiplex PCR, and TCRdb holds only the in-frame ones, with some missing. The repertoire holds 15,000 to 20,000 clones, approximately 81% seen once, with approximately 15% in the top ten. The sequencing here drew on PBMCs, taken before ibrutinib treatment. These receptors were obtained from a human donor with chronic lymphocytic leukemia.

This clone appeared a single time. The chain couples TRBV10-3 to TRBJ2-5, with 8 bases matching TRBD1. Germline V lookup: CDR1 ENHRY, CDR2 SYGVKD. V shed 0 bases, J shed 6 bases, and the junction held 6 bases outside the gene matches. CDR3 length: 15 amino acids. The DNA of the CDR3 is TGTGCCATCAGTGAGTCGTCGACAGGGGAAAAGACCCAGTACTTC. Its protein product is CAISESSTGEKTQYF.

The rearrangement uses TRBV5-1 and TRBJ2-7; 12 positions agree with TRBD2. The CDR3 loop spans 14 amino acids. The germline V gene encodes CDR1 SGHRS and CDR2 YFSETQ. Trimming cost V 3 bases and J 2 bases; bases outside gene matches: 0. In DNA, the CDR3 is TGCGCCAGCAGCTCTAGCGGGAGGGCCTACGAGCAGTACTTC. Its protein is CASSSSGRAYEQYF.

The chain joins TRBV7-2 to TRBJ2-7; 7 bases agree with TRBD1. CDR1 and CDR2 (germline): SGHTA, FQGNSA. This CDR3 is 12 amino acids long. Unmatched junction bases numbered 4, after V lost 5 bases and J lost 6 bases. This CDR3 reads CASSARQGEQYF. The DNA for the CDR3 is TGTGCCAGCAGCGCAAGACAGGGCGAGCAGTACTTC. Using reference TRBV7-2 and TRBJ2-7 for the parts outside the CDR3, the full variable domain is GAGVSQSPSNKVTEKGKDVELRCDPISGHTALYWYRQSLGQGLEFLIYFQGNSAPDKSGLPSDRFSAERTGGSVSTLTIQRTQQEDSAVYLCASSARQGEQYFGPGTRLTVT.

To note about this clone: One end of the junction is discordant with germline, which a read error may explain. J is TRBJ2-7 and V is TRBV5-1; D gene ambiguous. The CDR3 consists of 11 residues. Germline lookup yields CDR1 SGHRS and CDR2 YFSETQ. This CDR3 is CASRLDGPPFF. CDR3 sequence (DNA): TGCGCCAGCAGACTGGACGGTCCGCCGTTCTTC.

The genes are TRBV2 and TRBJ2-5; 13 bases align to TRBD2. J lost 7 bases, V lost 3 bases, and 14 bases had no gene match. The germline V gene encodes CDR1 SNHLY and CDR2 FYNNEI. This CDR3 is built from 18 residues. CDR3 amino acids: CASSDPGLAGSRVGTQYF. The CDR3 DNA follows: TGTGCCAGCAGTGACCCGGGACTAGCGGGAAGCCGAGTGGGGACCCAGTACTTC.

The chain employs TRBV7-3 and TRBJ1-1; TRBD1 is a possible D gene (5 bases). CDR1 and CDR2 from the germline V gene are SGHTA and FQGTGA. V lost 6 bases and J lost 2, with 13 bases in between. The CDR3 consists of 14 residues. The DNA for the CDR3 is TGTGCCAGCAGAGCTGCAGGGTACAACACTGAAGCTTTCTTT. It translates to CASRAAGYNTEAFF.

The gene calls are TRBV7-6 and TRBJ2-7; 7 bases align to TRBD2. Germline CDR1 is SGHVS and CDR2 is FNYEAQ. Germline trimming cut 1 base from V and 3 bases from J; bases unmatched to any gene: 6. The CDR3 extends over 15 amino acids. The CDR3 loop is CASSLVASGDYEQYF. The CDR3 bases are TGTGCCAGCAGCTTAGTGGCTAGCGGAGACTACGAGCAGTACTTC.

The chain uses TRBV28 and TRBJ2-7, with a possible D match to TRBD2 (5 bases). Germline values: CDR1 MDHEN, CDR2 SYDVKM. The CDR3 has 15 residues. V was pared by 5 bases and J by 2 bases, with 16 bases between. The CDR3 DNA reads as TGTGCCAGCAGTATACAACTAAGCGGAGCCTACGAGCAGTACTTC. Translation: CASSIQLSGAYEQYF.

The table lists this clone with a few counts. The J gene is TRBJ2-7, the V gene TRBV29-1; no clear D gene. Trimming took 4 bases from V and 2 from J, leaving 12 bases between them. CDR3 length: 13 residues. Per germline, CDR1 SQVTM and CDR2 ANQGSEA. The CDR3 reads CSVVWADTYEQYF. DNA for the CDR3: TGCAGCGTTGTATGGGCAGACACCTACGAGCAGTACTTC.

V is TRBV10-3 and J is TRBJ2-2; 10 bases line up with TRBD2. J gave up 2 bases and V 3 bases, and 12 bases lay outside the gene matches. Germline V gives CDR1 ENHRY, CDR2 SYGVKD. This CDR3 has 19 amino acids. The CDR3 DNA follows: TGTGCCATCAGTGATTCGGAACTAGCGGGATCGGTCAACACCGGGGAGCTGTTTTTT. It is translated as CAISDSELAGSVNTGELFF.

The gene calls are TRBV6-6 and TRBJ1-1, with 8 bases aligning to TRBD1. This CDR3 region has 14 residues. The junction had 7 bases not matched to a gene; V was cut back by 6 bases and J by 4 bases. The germline gives CDR1 MNHNY, CDR2 SVGAGI (reference sequence). CDR3: CASRRTGTGTEAFF. The CDR3 DNA is TGTGCCAGCAGACGGACAGGGACGGGCACTGAAGCTTTCTTT.

DNA of the CDR3: TGTGCCAGCAGCGGAGGGAAGACCCAGTACTTC. Amino acid sequence: CASSGGKTQYF. The V and J genes are TRBV9 and TRBJ2-5; perhaps TRBD2 as D (5 bases). The germline gives CDR1 SGDLS, CDR2 YYNGEE. V lost 3 bases and J lost 6, with 6 bases in between. This CDR3 contains 11 residues.

This clone was picked up a small number of times. The gene calls are TRBV7-9 and TRBJ2-7; tentative D call: TRBD2 (5 bases). The ends were cut back, 2 bases at V and 0 bases at J, with 8 bases in the middle. The CDR3 totals 14 residues. Germline loops: CDR1 SEHNR, CDR2 FQNEAQ (reference sequence). This chain's CDR3 is CASSLSGSSYEQYF. The DNA of the CDR3 is TGTGCCAGCAGCTTAAGTGGGAGCTCCTACGAGCAGTACTTC.

This chain links TRBV11-2 with TRBJ1-1; D is undetermined. The CDR3 is made up of 15 amino acids. With 0 bases removed from V and 2 bases from J, the gap between germline ends came to 10 bases. The germline V gene has CDR1 SGHAT and CDR2 FQNNGV. The CDR3 protein is CASSLDRNRNTEAFF. The DNA for the CDR3 is TGTGCCAGCAGCTTAGATCGGAACAGAAACACTGAAGCTTTCTTT.

This sequence joins TRBV19 and TRBJ1-1; maybe TRBD1 (5 bases). Germline CDR1 and CDR2: LNHDA and SQIVND (reference sequence). The V and J ends lost 10 bases and 0 bases respectively, with 15 bases between them. The CDR3 runs 14 residues. The CDR3 loop is CATQTGALNTEAFF. CDR3 DNA: TGTGCCACGCAAACCGGGGCTTTGAACACTGAAGCTTTCTTT.

The table lists this clone with a few counts. The genes are TRBV28 and TRBJ2-3; either TRBD1 or TRBD2 may fit D (5 bases each). The V and J ends lost 2 bases and 11 bases respectively, with 17 bases between them. This CDR3 has 14 residues. The germline V gene has CDR1 MDHEN and CDR2 SYDVKM. CDR3: CASSLGDHKTEQYF. Here the CDR3 DNA reads TGTGCCAGCAGTTTAGGGGACCATAAAACGGAGCAGTATTTT.

The CDR3: CASSPRSGTGELFF. CDR3 bases: TGTGCCAGCAGCCCCCGGTCCGGGACCGGGGAGCTGTTTTTT. The rearrangement joins TRBV7-6 to TRBJ2-2; D not resolved. The germline gives CDR1 SGHVS, CDR2 FNYEAQ. Deletions cut 5 bases from V and 5 bases from J, with 12 bases between. There are 14 residues in the CDR3.

The chain recombines TRBV7-9 with TRBJ1-2, with D unresolved. This CDR3 is 13 amino acids long. V lost 2 bases to trimming and J lost 1 base, with 5 bases between them. Germline V gene sequence: CDR1 SEHNR, CDR2 FQNEAQ (reference sequence). The CDR3 region is CASSLSDNYGYTF. CDR3 coding DNA: TGTGCCAGCAGCTTATCCGATAACTATGGCTACACCTTC.

This clone was observed a few times. The CDR3 sequence: CASSNFRQYNQPQHF. The CDR3 DNA reads as TGTGCCAGTAGTAATTTCCGACAGTACAATCAGCCCCAGCATTTT. The chain couples TRBV19 to TRBJ1-5; the D gene is possibly TRBD1 (5 bases). This CDR3 spans 15 amino acids. V gave up 4 bases and J gave up 3 bases, with 13 bases separating them. Germline CDR1 and CDR2: LNHDA and SQIVND (reference sequence).

V gene TRBV19 combines with J gene TRBJ1-4; 7 bases line up with TRBD1. Germline trimming cut 3 bases from V and 4 bases from J; bases unmatched to any gene: 8. The CDR3 has 16 amino acids. The germline V gene has CDR1 LNHDA and CDR2 SQIVND (reference sequence). This CDR3 is CASSMGQTGGNEKLFF. In nucleotides, the CDR3 is TGTGCCAGTAGTATGGGACAGACCGGGGGTAATGAAAAACTGTTTTTT.

CDR3 region: CASSLGRQFLDTQYF. For the CDR3, the DNA is TGCGCCAGCAGCCTGGGACGGCAATTCCTGGATACGCAGTATTTT. This chain uses TRBV5-1 with TRBJ2-3; D may be TRBD1 or TRBD2 (5 bases each). Germline loops: CDR1 SGHRS, CDR2 YFSETQ. Deletions cut 4 bases from V and 6 bases from J, with 18 bases between. The CDR3 sequence is 15 residues long.

V usage is TRBV2 and J usage is TRBJ2-5; maybe TRBD2 (6 bases). This CDR3 has 15 amino acids. CDR1 and CDR2 (germline): SNHLY, FYNNEI. The V and J ends lost 6 bases and 5 bases respectively, with 19 bases between them. The DNA of the CDR3 is TGTGCCAGCAGCCGGGACTTCGGTCCGGTGGAGACCCAGTACTTC. Amino acid sequence: CASSRDFGPVETQYF.

This chain joins TRBV7-9 and TRBJ2-1; D may be TRBD2 (6 bases). The V and J ends lost 2 bases and 14 bases respectively, with 19 bases between them. The CDR3 sequence is 14 residues long. CDR1 SEHNR and CDR2 FQNEAQ come from the germline V gene (reference sequence). CDR3: CASSLMNSGPQKFF. The CDR3 DNA reads TGTGCCAGCAGCTTAATGAATAGCGGCCCGCAAAAGTTCTTC. Looking up the rest from reference TRBV7-9 and TRBJ2-1 gives the full variable domain: DTGVSQNPRHKITKRGQNVTFRCDPISEHNRLYWYRQTLGQGPEFLTYFQNEAQLEKSRLLSDRFSAERPKGSFSTLEIQRTEQGDSAMYLCASSLMNSGPQKFFGPGTRLTVL.

CDR3 loop: CAISELGVTQYF. DNA for the CDR3: TGTGCCATCAGTGAGCTTGGCGTTACGCAGTATTTT. The rearrangement uses TRBV10-3 and TRBJ2-3; D remains unclear. V lost 2 bases, J lost 8 bases, and 8 bases lay in between. This CDR3 is built from 12 residues. Germline loops: CDR1 ENHRY, CDR2 SYGVKD.

The V call is TRBV11-2, the J call TRBJ1-5; tentative D call: TRBD1 (6 bases). CDR1 is SGHAT and CDR2 is FQNNGV in the germline V gene. The CDR3 is 16 amino acids. The V gene lost 5 bases and the J gene lost 1 base, with 15 bases spanning the gap. The CDR3: CASSVRPDRSNQPQHF. The CDR3 nucleotides read TGTGCCAGCAGCGTCAGACCGGACAGAAGCAATCAGCCCCAGCATTTT.

The rearrangement joins TRBV5-5 to TRBJ2-3; D remains ambiguous. CDR1 SGHKS and CDR2 YYEKEE come from the germline V gene (reference sequence). V was shortened by 2 bases and J by 2 bases, with 9 bases between the two germline ends. This CDR3 spans 14 amino acids. DNA for the CDR3: TGTGCCAGCAGCTTTTACCCCAACACAGATACGCAGTATTTT. Its protein is CASSFYPNTDTQYF.

The chain joins TRBV5-5 to TRBJ1-4; D ambiguous. V lost 4 bases and J lost 7, with 23 bases in between. Germline V gene lookup returns CDR1 SGHKS and CDR2 YYEKEE (reference sequence). The CDR3 sequence is 17 residues long. The CDR3 region is CASSPGRVPPGSEKLFF. The DNA of the CDR3 is TGTGCCAGCAGCCCAGGCCGGGTCCCTCCCGGTTCTGAAAAACTGTTTTTT.